This is a list of T cell receptor beta chains from one sample in a study of shared clonotypes between healthy human individuals. Assay: immunoSEQ multiplex PCR; the TCRdb copy retains only in-frame clones and omits some. This table holds some 2.1 million clones, around 93% found once. The sample taken for sequencing was naive CD8+ T cells from PBMCs. The receptor set was obtained from a man aged 18 to 29 in good health. Some clones in this sample may be carry-over from other donors' samples. CDR3s include the opening cysteine and the closing phenylalanine or tryptophan. The D gene is left open where the match is weak. Some rows have no size entry. The others give once, few or many, or a class for an expanded clone.

CDR3aa: CASRAIPRGTGLKAEAFF
CDR3nt: TGTGCCAGCAGGGCAATCCCCCGCGGGACAGGGTTGAAGGCTGAAGCTTTCTTT
j_gene: TRBJ1-1
d_gene: TRBD1
abundance: .
v_gene: TRBV11-2

CDR3aa: CSATSASYNEQFF
CDR3nt: TGCAGCGCCACTAGCGCCTCCTACAATGAGCAGTTCTTC
j_gene: TRBJ2-1
d_gene: TRBD2
abundance: once
v_gene: TRBV29-1

CDR3aa: CASSSPPAGTPDNEQFF
CDR3nt: TGTGCCAGCAGCTCACCCCCAGCGGGAACTCCGGACAATGAGCAGTTCTTC
j_gene: TRBJ2-1
d_gene: TRBD2
abundance: .
v_gene: TRBV7-6

CDR3aa: CASSLERRGPPYNEQFF
CDR3nt: TGTGCCAGCAGCTTAGAACGCAGGGGTCCCCCCTACAATGAGCAGTTCTTC
j_gene: TRBJ2-1
d_gene: .
abundance: .
v_gene: TRBV7-2

CDR3aa: CASSLGGDEQYF
CDR3nt: TGTGCCAGCAGCTTAGGAGGGGACGAGCAGTACTTC
j_gene: TRBJ2-7
d_gene: .
abundance: .
v_gene: TRBV7-9

CDR3aa: CASSLWERGSSYEQYF
CDR3nt: TGTGCCAGCAGCTTGTGGGAGCGGGGGAGCTCCTACGAGCAGTACTTC
j_gene: TRBJ2-7
d_gene: TRBD2
abundance: .
v_gene: TRBV5-6

CDR3aa: CASSGYTEAFF
CDR3nt: TGTGCCAGTAGCGGATACACTGAAGCTTTCTTT
j_gene: TRBJ1-1
d_gene: .
abundance: .
v_gene: TRBV19

CDR3aa: CASSWRSGSTDTQYF
CDR3nt: TGTGCCAGCAGCTGGAGGAGCGGGAGTACAGATACGCAGTATTTT
j_gene: TRBJ2-3
d_gene: TRBD2
abundance: .
v_gene: TRBV7-9

CDR3aa: CASSLADLRGSTDTQYF
CDR3nt: TGTGCCAGCAGTCTAGCGGACCTAAGGGGGAGCACAGATACGCAGTATTTT
j_gene: TRBJ2-3
d_gene: .
abundance: .
v_gene: TRBV27

CDR3aa: CASSLNELIGTEAFF
CDR3nt: TGTGCCAGCAGTTTAAATGAGTTGATTGGGACTGAAGCTTTCTTT
j_gene: TRBJ1-1
d_gene: .
abundance: .
v_gene: TRBV27

CDR3aa: CASSLGGIREGTYEQYF
CDR3nt: TGTGCCAGCAGCTTAGGAGGGATCCGGGAAGGAACCTACGAGCAGTACTTC
j_gene: TRBJ2-7
d_gene: .
abundance: .
v_gene: TRBV7-9

CDR3aa: CASTIGSPGNTIYF
CDR3nt: TGTGCCAGCACCATAGGATCCCCTGGAAACACCATATATTTT
j_gene: TRBJ1-3
d_gene: .
abundance: .
v_gene: TRBV11-2

CDR3aa: CASSASLAAYEQYF
CDR3nt: TGTGCCAGCAGTGCCTCACTAGCCGCCTACGAGCAGTACTTC
j_gene: TRBJ2-7
d_gene: .
abundance: .
v_gene: TRBV6-1

CDR3aa: CASSSGQANSPLHF
CDR3nt: TGTGCCAGCAGCTCCGGACAGGCTAATTCACCCCTCCACTTT
j_gene: TRBJ1-6
d_gene: TRBD1
abundance: .
v_gene: TRBV7-9

CDR3aa: CASTKGAGYTGELFF
CDR3nt: TGTGCCAGCACCAAGGGGGCGGGATACACCGGGGAGCTGTTTTTT
j_gene: TRBJ2-2
d_gene: .
abundance: .
v_gene: TRBV28

CDR3aa: CASSAPRTEQFF
CDR3nt: TGTGCCAGCAGTGCGCCTAGGACTGAGCAGTTCTTC
j_gene: TRBJ2-1
d_gene: .
abundance: .
v_gene: TRBV6-1

CDR3aa: CASTVRSGSYEQYF
CDR3nt: TGTGCCAGTACGGTGAGGAGCGGGAGCTACGAGCAGTACTTC
j_gene: TRBJ2-7
d_gene: TRBD2
abundance: .
v_gene: TRBV19

CDR3aa: CASSAAWETEAFF
CDR3nt: TGTGCCAGCAGCGCGGCTTGGGAGACTGAAGCTTTCTTT
j_gene: TRBJ1-1
d_gene: .
abundance: once
v_gene: TRBV28

CDR3aa: CASSLDVGVDTEAFF
CDR3nt: TGTGCCAGCAGCTTAGACGTGGGGGTAGACACTGAAGCTTTCTTT
j_gene: TRBJ1-1
d_gene: .
abundance: .
v_gene: TRBV7-9

CDR3aa: CASSATRQGMNTEAFF
CDR3nt: TGTGCCAGCAGCGCAACTCGACAGGGGATGAACACTGAAGCTTTCTTT
j_gene: TRBJ1-1
d_gene: TRBD1
abundance: .
v_gene: TRBV7-8

CDR3aa: CASSPLWGGYTF
CDR3nt: TGCGCCAGCAGCCCGCTTTGGGGGGGCTACACCTTC
j_gene: TRBJ1-2
d_gene: .
abundance: .
v_gene: TRBV4-1

CDR3aa: CASSEARLAGGETQYF
CDR3nt: TGTGCCAGCAGTGAAGCGCGTCTAGCGGGAGGCGAGACCCAGTACTTC
j_gene: TRBJ2-5
d_gene: TRBD2
abundance: .
v_gene: TRBV2

CDR3aa: CASSFIGAGEETQYF
CDR3nt: TGTGCCAGCAGCTTTATCGGGGCCGGGGAGGAGACCCAGTACTTC
j_gene: TRBJ2-5
d_gene: .
abundance: .
v_gene: TRBV11-1

CDR3aa: CASNPSTAGTEAFF
CDR3nt: TGTGCCAGCAATCCCTCGACGGCAGGCACTGAAGCTTTCTTT
j_gene: TRBJ1-1
d_gene: .
abundance: .
v_gene: TRBV27

CDR3aa: CAWSVRVGGPWGEQFF
CDR3nt: TGTGCCTGGAGTGTACGAGTGGGAGGGCCGTGGGGTGAGCAGTTCTTC
j_gene: TRBJ2-1
d_gene: TRBD2
abundance: once
v_gene: TRBV30

CDR3aa: CASSFLGVRSNQPQHF
CDR3nt: TGTGCCAGCAGTTTTTTAGGGGTTCGAAGCAATCAGCCCCAGCATTTT
j_gene: TRBJ1-5
d_gene: .
abundance: .
v_gene: TRBV28

CDR3aa: CATEWGYHNEQFF
CDR3nt: TGTGCCACCGAGTGGGGGTATCACAATGAGCAGTTCTTC
j_gene: TRBJ2-1
d_gene: .
abundance: .
v_gene: TRBV7-9

CDR3aa: CASWVGTGISYEQYF
CDR3nt: TGTGCCAGCTGGGTTGGGACAGGGATCTCCTACGAGCAGTACTTC
j_gene: TRBJ2-7
d_gene: TRBD1
abundance: .
v_gene: TRBV6-1

CDR3aa: CASSPPGVSGELFF
CDR3nt: TGTGCCAGCTCCCCGCCTGGAGTATCCGGGGAGCTGTTTTTT
j_gene: TRBJ2-2
d_gene: .
abundance: .
v_gene: TRBV18

CDR3aa: CASSQVGAAETQYF
CDR3nt: TGTGCCAGCAGCCAGGTGGGGGCCGCAGAGACCCAGTACTTC
j_gene: TRBJ2-5
d_gene: .
abundance: .
v_gene: TRBV7-9

CDR3aa: CASSPGGNTEAFF
CDR3nt: TGTGCCAGCAGTCCTGGGGGGAACACTGAAGCTTTCTTT
j_gene: TRBJ1-1
d_gene: .
abundance: .
v_gene: TRBV28

CDR3aa: CATRTDYGYTF
CDR3nt: TGTGCCACCCGCACCGACTATGGCTACACCTTC
j_gene: TRBJ1-2
d_gene: .
abundance: once
v_gene: TRBV19

CDR3aa: CASSLTLTSPDTGELFF
CDR3nt: TGTGCCAGCAGCTTAACGTTGACCAGCCCGGACACCGGGGAGCTGTTTTTT
j_gene: TRBJ2-2
d_gene: .
abundance: .
v_gene: TRBV7-3

CDR3aa: CASSEAASSYEQYF
CDR3nt: TGTGCCAGCAGTGAGGCAGCCTCCTCCTACGAGCAGTACTTC
j_gene: TRBJ2-7
d_gene: .
abundance: .
v_gene: TRBV2

CDR3aa: CASSESWSSYEQYF
CDR3nt: TGCGCCAGCAGTGAGTCTTGGAGCTCCTACGAGCAGTACTTC
j_gene: TRBJ2-7
d_gene: .
abundance: .
v_gene: TRBV10-2

CDR3aa: CASSPPGQMDGGYTF
CDR3nt: TGTGCCAGCAGCCCGCCGGGACAGATGGATGGTGGCTACACCTTC
j_gene: TRBJ1-2
d_gene: TRBD1
abundance: once
v_gene: TRBV7-9

CDR3aa: CASSVEGQGSSTDTQYF
CDR3nt: TGTGCCAGCAGCGTAGAGGGACAGGGGTCTAGCACAGATACGCAGTATTTT
j_gene: TRBJ2-3
d_gene: TRBD1
abundance: .
v_gene: TRBV9

CDR3aa: CASSVGLASTDTQYF
CDR3nt: TGTGCCAGCAGCGTAGGGCTAGCTAGCACAGATACGCAGTATTTT
j_gene: TRBJ2-3
d_gene: .
abundance: .
v_gene: TRBV9

CDR3aa: CAWRFRGGNQPQHF
CDR3nt: TGTGCCTGGCGCTTTCGGGGGGGCAATCAGCCCCAGCATTTT
j_gene: TRBJ1-5
d_gene: .
abundance: few
v_gene: TRBV30

CDR3aa: CASSFTGDTQYF
CDR3nt: TGTGCCAGCAGCTTCACCGGAGATACGCAGTATTTT
j_gene: TRBJ2-3
d_gene: .
abundance: .
v_gene: TRBV5-6

CDR3aa: CASSFPPGGDYGYTF
CDR3nt: TGTGCCAGCAGTTTCCCACCCGGAGGTGACTATGGCTACACCTTC
j_gene: TRBJ1-2
d_gene: .
abundance: .
v_gene: TRBV28

CDR3aa: CASSVARGASYNEQFF
CDR3nt: TGTGCCAGCAGCGTAGCTCGGGGGGCTTCCTACAATGAGCAGTTCTTC
j_gene: TRBJ2-1
d_gene: .
abundance: .
v_gene: TRBV9

CDR3aa: CASSLVATDSYEQYF
CDR3nt: TGTGCCAGCAGCTTAGTGGCCACAGACTCCTACGAGCAGTACTTC
j_gene: TRBJ2-7
d_gene: .
abundance: .
v_gene: TRBV7-2

CDR3aa: CASSLGASSSYNEQFF
CDR3nt: TGTGCCAGCAGTTTGGGGGCTTCTAGCTCCTACAATGAGCAGTTCTTC
j_gene: TRBJ2-1
d_gene: .
abundance: once
v_gene: TRBV27

CDR3aa: CASSEPPYQIQYF
CDR3nt: TGTGCCAGCAGCGAACCCCCTTACCAGATTCAGTACTTC
j_gene: TRBJ2-4
d_gene: .
abundance: .
v_gene: TRBV7-2

CDR3aa: CASSLSDYEQYF
CDR3nt: TGTGCCAGCAGTTTATCCGACTACGAGCAGTACTTC
j_gene: TRBJ2-7
d_gene: .
abundance: .
v_gene: TRBV28

CDR3aa: CASSLAPGITEAFF
CDR3nt: TGTGCCAGCAGCTTAGCCCCGGGTATAACTGAAGCTTTCTTT
j_gene: TRBJ1-1
d_gene: .
abundance: .
v_gene: TRBV7-9

CDR3aa: CASRPDSGNTIYF
CDR3nt: TGTGCCAGCAGGCCAGACTCTGGAAACACCATATATTTT
j_gene: TRBJ1-3
d_gene: .
abundance: .
v_gene: TRBV28

CDR3aa: CASSLWETEAFF
CDR3nt: TGTGCCAGCAGTTTGTGGGAGACTGAAGCTTTCTTT
j_gene: TRBJ1-1
d_gene: .
abundance: .
v_gene: TRBV28